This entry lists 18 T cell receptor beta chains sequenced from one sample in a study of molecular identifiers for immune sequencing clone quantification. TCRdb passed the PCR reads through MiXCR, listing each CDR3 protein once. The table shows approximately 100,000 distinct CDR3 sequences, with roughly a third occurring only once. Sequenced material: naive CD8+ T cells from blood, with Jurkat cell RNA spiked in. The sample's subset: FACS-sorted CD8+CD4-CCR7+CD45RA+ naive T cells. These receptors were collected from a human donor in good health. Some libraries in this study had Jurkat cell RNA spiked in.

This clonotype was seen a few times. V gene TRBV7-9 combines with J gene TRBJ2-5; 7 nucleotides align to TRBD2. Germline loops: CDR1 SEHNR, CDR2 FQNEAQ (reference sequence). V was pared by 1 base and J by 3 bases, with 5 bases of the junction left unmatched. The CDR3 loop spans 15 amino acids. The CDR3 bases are TGTGCCAGCAGCTTAGTCGTGGGGGGGAAAGAGACCCAGTACTTC. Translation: CASSLVVGGKETQYF. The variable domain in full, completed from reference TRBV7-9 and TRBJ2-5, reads DTGVSQNPRHKITKRGQNVTFRCDPISEHNRLYWYRQTLGQGPEFLTYFQNEAQLEKSRLLSDRFSAERPKGSFSTLEIQRTEQGDSAMYLCASSLVVGGKETQYFGPGTRLLVL.

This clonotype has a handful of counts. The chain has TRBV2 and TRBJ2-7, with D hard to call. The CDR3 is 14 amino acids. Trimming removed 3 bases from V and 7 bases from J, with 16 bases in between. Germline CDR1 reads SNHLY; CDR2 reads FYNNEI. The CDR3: CASSDPAWHFEQYF. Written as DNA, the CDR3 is TGTGCCAGCAGTGACCCGGCGTGGCATTTTGAGCAGTACTTC.

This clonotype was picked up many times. CDR3 coding DNA: TGTGCCAGCAGCTTGCTCGGGGGAGCGGGCGAGCAGTACTTC. It specifies CASSLLGGAGEQYF. The rearrangement links TRBV5-4 to TRBJ2-7, with D perhaps matching TRBD2 (6 bases). The V end lost 1 base, the J end lost 6 bases, and 14 bases lay between the germline ends. CDR1 and CDR2 (germline): SGHNT, YYREEE (reference sequence). The CDR3 totals 14 residues.

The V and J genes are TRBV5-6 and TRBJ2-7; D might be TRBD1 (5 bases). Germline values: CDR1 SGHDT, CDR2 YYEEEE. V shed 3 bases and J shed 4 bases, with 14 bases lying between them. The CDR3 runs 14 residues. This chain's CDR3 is CASSSQGKGYEQYF. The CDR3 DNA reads TGTGCCAGCAGCTCTCAGGGTAAAGGGTACGAGCAGTACTTC.

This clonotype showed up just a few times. CDR3 sequence: CASGLVQGQGRTEAFF. CDR3 coding DNA: TGTGCTAGTGGTTTGGTACAGGGACAGGGAAGGACTGAAGCTTTCTTT. J is TRBJ1-1 and V is TRBV12-5, with 9 nucleotides matching TRBD1. Per germline, CDR1 LGHNT and CDR2 FRNRAP. V lost 0 bases and J lost 5; bases outside the gene matches: 7. This CDR3 spans 16 amino acids.

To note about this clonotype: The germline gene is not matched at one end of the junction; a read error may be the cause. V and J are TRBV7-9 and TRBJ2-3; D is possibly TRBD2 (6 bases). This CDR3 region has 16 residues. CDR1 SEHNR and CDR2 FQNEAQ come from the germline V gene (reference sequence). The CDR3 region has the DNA TGTGCCAGCACCGGCATAGCGGCTAGAAGCACAGCTACGCAGTTTTTT. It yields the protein CASTGIAARSTATQFF.

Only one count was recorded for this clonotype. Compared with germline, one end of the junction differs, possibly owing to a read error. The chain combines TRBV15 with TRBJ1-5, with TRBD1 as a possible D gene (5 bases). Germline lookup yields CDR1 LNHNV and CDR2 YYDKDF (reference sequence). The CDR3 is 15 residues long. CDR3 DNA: TGTGCCACCAGCAGTTCCGGGCCAGGGATTCCGCCCCAGCAATTT. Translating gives CATSSSGPGIPPQQF.

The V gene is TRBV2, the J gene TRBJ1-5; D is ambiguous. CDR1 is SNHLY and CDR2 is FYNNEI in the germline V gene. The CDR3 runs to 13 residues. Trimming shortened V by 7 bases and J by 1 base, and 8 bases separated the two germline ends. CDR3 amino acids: CASTRGSNQPQHF. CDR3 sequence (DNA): TGTGCCAGCACCCGAGGGAGCAATCAGCCCCAGCATTTT.

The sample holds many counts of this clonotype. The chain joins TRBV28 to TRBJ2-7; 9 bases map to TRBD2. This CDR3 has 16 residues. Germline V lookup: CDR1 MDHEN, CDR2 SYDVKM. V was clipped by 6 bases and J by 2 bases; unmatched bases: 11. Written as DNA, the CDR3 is TGTGCCAGCAGCCCCGTCGGACTAGCGTCGGCCTACGAGCAGTACTTC. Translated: CASSPVGLASAYEQYF.

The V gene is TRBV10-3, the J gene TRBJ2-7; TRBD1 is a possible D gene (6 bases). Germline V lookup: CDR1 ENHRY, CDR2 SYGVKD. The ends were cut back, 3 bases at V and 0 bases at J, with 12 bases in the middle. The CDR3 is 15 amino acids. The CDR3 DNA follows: TGTGCCATCAGTGACGACAGGTCCTTCTCCTACGAGCAGTACTTC. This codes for CAISDDRSFSYEQYF.

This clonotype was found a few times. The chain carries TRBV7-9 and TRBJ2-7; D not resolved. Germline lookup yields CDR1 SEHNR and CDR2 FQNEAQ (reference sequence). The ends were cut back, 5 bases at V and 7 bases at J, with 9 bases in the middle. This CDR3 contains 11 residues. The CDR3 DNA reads TGTGCCAGCAGCAACGGCCGAGAGCAGTACTTC. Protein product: CASSNGREQYF.

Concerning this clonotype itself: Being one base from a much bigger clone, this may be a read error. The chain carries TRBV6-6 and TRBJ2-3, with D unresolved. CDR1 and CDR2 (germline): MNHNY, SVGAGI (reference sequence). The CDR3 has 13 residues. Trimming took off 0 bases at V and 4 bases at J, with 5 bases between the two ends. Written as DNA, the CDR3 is TGTGCCAGCAGTTACTCATACGCAGATACGCAGTATTTT. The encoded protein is CASSYSYADTQYF.

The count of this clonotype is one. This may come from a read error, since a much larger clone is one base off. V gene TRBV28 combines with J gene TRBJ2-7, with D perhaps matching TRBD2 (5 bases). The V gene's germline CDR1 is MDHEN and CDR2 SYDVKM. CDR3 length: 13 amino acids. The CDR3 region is CASSLITRYELYF. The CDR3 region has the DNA TGTGCCAGCAGCCTCATCACTAGGTACGAGCTGTACTTC. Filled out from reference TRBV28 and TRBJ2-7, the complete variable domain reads DVKVTQSSRYLVKRTGEKVFLECVQDMDHENMFWYRQDPGLGLRLIYFSYDVKMKEKGDIPEGYSVSREKKERFSLILESASTNQTSMYLCASSLITRYELYFGPGTRLTVT.

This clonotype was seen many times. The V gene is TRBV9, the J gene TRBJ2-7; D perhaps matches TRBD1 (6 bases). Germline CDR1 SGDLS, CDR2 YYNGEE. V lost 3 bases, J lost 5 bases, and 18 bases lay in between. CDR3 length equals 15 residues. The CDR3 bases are TGTGCCAGCAGCGCTTACCGGGACACCCGAAACGAGCAGTACTTC. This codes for CASSAYRDTRNEQYF.

The CDR3 DNA is TGTGCCAGCAGCTTAGGGCTAGCTGAGCAGTACTTC. Amino acid sequence: CASSLGLAEQYF. This sequence joins TRBV7-9 and TRBJ2-7, with a weak D call TRBD2 (5 bases). Trimming shortened V by 1 base and J by 7 bases, and 8 bases separated the two germline ends. From germline, CDR1 is SEHNR and CDR2 FQNEAQ (reference sequence). This CDR3 has 12 residues.

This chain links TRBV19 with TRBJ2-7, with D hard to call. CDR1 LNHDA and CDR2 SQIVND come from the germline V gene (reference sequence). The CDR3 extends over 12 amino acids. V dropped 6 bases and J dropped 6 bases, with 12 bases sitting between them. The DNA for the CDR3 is TGTGCCAGTAGGCGTCAGGTGGGCGAGCAGTACTTC. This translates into CASRRQVGEQYF.

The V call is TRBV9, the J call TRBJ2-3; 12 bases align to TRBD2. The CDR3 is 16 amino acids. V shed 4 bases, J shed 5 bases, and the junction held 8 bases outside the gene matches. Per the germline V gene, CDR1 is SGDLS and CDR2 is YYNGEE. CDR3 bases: TGTGCCAGCAGCCCCGGGACTAGCGGGTTTGTAGATACGCAGTATTTT. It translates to CASSPGTSGFVDTQYF.

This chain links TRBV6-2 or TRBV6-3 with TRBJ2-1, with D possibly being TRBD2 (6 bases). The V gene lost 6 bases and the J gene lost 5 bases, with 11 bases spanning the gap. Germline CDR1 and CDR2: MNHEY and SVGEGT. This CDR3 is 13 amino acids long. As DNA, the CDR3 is TGTGCCAGCAGCCTTAGCGGAAACAATGAGCAGTTCTTC. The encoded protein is CASSLSGNNEQFF.